This T cell receptor beta chain came from a study of CD8+CD57+ T cells in acquired aplastic anemia. The CDR3 is 12 amino acids. The germline V gene encodes CDR1 SGHTA and CDR2 FQGTGA. J gave up 7 bases and V 4 bases, and 2 bases lay outside the gene matches. Genomic DNA served as template for TCR beta VDJ and CDR3 profiling. TCRdb re-analysed the reads in MiXCR, keeping a single row per CDR3 protein. Found here are hundreds of thousands of distinct CDR3 sequences, around 30% of them singletons; the top ten hold 0.8% to 0.85%. The table lists this clonotype with many counts. CD8+CD57+ cell expansion, shown by flow cytometry, had occurred in the patients selected for sequencing.

The rearrangement joins TRBV7-3 to TRBJ2-7; 9 nucleotides line up with TRBD1. This sequence originates from a human donor with aplastic anemia. Source material: sorted CD4+, CD8+, or CD8+CD57+ T cells (not recorded which) from PBMCs. CDR3 sequence reads: CASSWGQGEQYF. The CDR3 nucleotides are TGTGCCAGCAGCTGGGGACAGGGTGAGCAGTACTTC. The full variable domain, with the rest looked up from reference TRBV7-3 and TRBJ2-7, is GAGVSQTPSNKVTEKGKYVELRCDPISGHTALYWYRQSLGQGPEFLIYFQGTGAADDSGLPNDRFFAVRPEGSVSTLKIQRTERGDSAVYLCASSWGQGEQYFGPGTRLTVT.